This record looks at one TCR beta chain sequence and its context. Antigen: not known. TCRdb passed the 5' RACE reads through MiXCR, listing each CDR3 protein once. Of approximately 250,000 distinct CDR3 sequences detected, 16% appear once; the ten largest clones hold more than 20%. CDR3 length: 15 amino acids. The V and J ends lost 2 bases and 4 bases respectively, with 13 bases between them. Per the germline V gene, CDR1 is SGHNT and CDR2 is YYREEE (reference sequence). The data are from a study of T-cell memory formation after mild COVID-19. Findings of the study overall: Day 15 to 85 contracting clones showed balanced CD4/CD8; day 15 to 37 expanders favored CD4+. For contracting clones, CD4+ ones sat mainly in CM and EM, CD8+ in EMRA.

The chain joins TRBV5-4 to TRBJ2-1, with D tentatively TRBD1 (6 bases). Sample: PBMCs or a T cell subset sorted from them (not recorded which). This receptor was obtained from a man between 18 and 35 years old who had mild COVID-19 (a few samples of this study predate the infection). Cell type and time point are not known. The DNA of the CDR3 is TGTGCCAGCAGCTTTTCCGCAGGGGATTACAATGAGCAGTTCTTC. Amino acids: CASSFSAGDYNEQFF.